This T cell receptor (beta chain) was sequenced during a study of shared clonotypes between healthy human individuals. Recent acute infections and vaccinations were absent in the healthy HIV-negative adult donors. Only a few counts were recorded for this clone. Here immunoSEQ multiplex PCR was the method, and the copy in TCRdb shows in-frame clones only, minus some. The sample records some 1 million clones, roughly 80% being singletons. The source material was memory CD4+ T cells sorted from blood. Documented subset: CD45RA-negative fraction. This TCR derives from a man aged 18 to 29 in good health.

CDR3 sequence (DNA): TGCGCCAGCAGTTCTGGACTAGCGACGACTGGGGCCAACGTCCTGACTTTC. Its translation is CASSSGLATTGANVLTF. The V and J genes are TRBV5-1 and TRBJ2-6, with 9 bases fitting TRBD2. From germline, CDR1 is SGHRS and CDR2 YFSETQ. This CDR3 is 17 amino acids long. With 5 bases clipped from V and 2 bases from J, the junction kept 8 bases outside the gene matches.